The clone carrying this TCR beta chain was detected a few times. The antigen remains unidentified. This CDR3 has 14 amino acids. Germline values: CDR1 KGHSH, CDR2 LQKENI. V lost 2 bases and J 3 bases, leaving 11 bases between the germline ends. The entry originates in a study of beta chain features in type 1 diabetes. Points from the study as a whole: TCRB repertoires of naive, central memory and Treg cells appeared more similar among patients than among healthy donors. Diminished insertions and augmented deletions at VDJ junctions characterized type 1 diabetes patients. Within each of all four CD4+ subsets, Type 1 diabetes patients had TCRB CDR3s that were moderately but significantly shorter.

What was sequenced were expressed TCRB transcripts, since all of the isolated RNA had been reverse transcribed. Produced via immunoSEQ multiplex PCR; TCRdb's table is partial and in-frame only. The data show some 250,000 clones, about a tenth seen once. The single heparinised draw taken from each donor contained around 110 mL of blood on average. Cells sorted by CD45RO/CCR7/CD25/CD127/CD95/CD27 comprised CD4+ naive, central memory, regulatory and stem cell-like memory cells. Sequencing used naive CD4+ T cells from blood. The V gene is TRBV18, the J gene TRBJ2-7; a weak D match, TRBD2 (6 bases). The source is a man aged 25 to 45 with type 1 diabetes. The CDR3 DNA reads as TGTGCCAGCTCACCAGTAGCGGAACACTACGAGCAGTACTTC. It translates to CASSPVAEHYEQYF. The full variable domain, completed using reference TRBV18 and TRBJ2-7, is NAGVMQNPRHLVRRRGQEARLRCSPMKGHSHVYWYRQLPEEGLKFMVYLQKENIIDESGMPKERFSAEFPKEGPSILRIQQVVRGDSAAYFCASSPVAEHYEQYFGPGTRLTVT.